Below, 21 T cell receptor beta chains from the same sample are listed, as sequenced in a study of cytomegalovirus exposure and HLA in healthy donors. Amplification used 60 Vbeta primers and 13 Jbeta primers. Produced via immunoSEQ multiplex PCR; TCRdb's table is partial and in-frame only. Here the sample spans 110,000 or so clones, under 80% being singletons. Material for sequencing was PBMCs. The receptors shown here come from a woman between 40 and 50 years old in good health and CMV-seropositive.

The chain employs TRBV5-4 and TRBJ2-3, with 7 bases lining up with TRBD2. Germline assignment: CDR1 SGHNT and CDR2 YYREEE (reference sequence). There are 18 residues in the CDR3. V lost 0 bases and J lost 0; bases outside the gene matches: 10. CDR3 DNA sequence: TGTGCCAGCAGCTTGGGGGCGGGACTATTGTATAGCACAGATACGCAGTATTTT. Translated: CASSLGAGLLYSTDTQYF.

This clone was picked up a small number of times. V is TRBV29-1 and J is TRBJ2-3, with 12 positions matching TRBD2. Looked up from germline, CDR1 is SQVTM and CDR2 is ANQGSEA. The CDR3 is 15 residues long. With 7 bases clipped from V and 0 bases from J, the junction kept 5 bases outside the gene matches. CDR3 nucleotides: TGCAGCGCCGTGACTAGCGGGGGAAGCACAGATACGCAGTATTTT. Translating gives CSAVTSGGSTDTQYF.

This chain links TRBV5-1 with TRBJ2-1; weak D call: TRBD1 (8 bases). CDR1 and CDR2 (germline): SGHRS, YFSETQ. This CDR3 region has 16 residues. The ends were cut back, 4 bases at V and 2 bases at J, with 16 bases in the middle. The CDR3 DNA follows: TGCGCCAGCAGCCCTTCAGCGGGACAGGCCTACAATGAGCAGTTCTTC. This translates into CASSPSAGQAYNEQFF.

The chain has TRBV19 and TRBJ1-1; D gene uncertain. V was cut by 8 bases and J by 1 base, with 11 bases left in between. CDR1 LNHDA and CDR2 SQIVND come from the germline V gene (reference sequence). The CDR3 spans 13 residues. CDR3 DNA: TGTGCCAGTGGATCAGACTCGAACACTGAAGCTTTCTTT. Encoded protein: CASGSDSNTEAFF.

This clone was recorded a few times. The chain employs TRBV13 and TRBJ2-1; D gene unclear. The CDR3 is 11 amino acids. The ends were cut back, 2 bases at V and 9 bases at J, with 5 bases in the middle. CDR1 is PRHDT and CDR2 is FYEKMQ in the germline V gene (reference sequence). The CDR3 region has the DNA TGTGCCAGCAGCTTACGCGGTGAGCAGTTCTTC. This sequence encodes CASSLRGEQFF.

The chain has TRBV7-8 and TRBJ1-1; 9 bases match TRBD1. Germline V lookup: CDR1 SGHVS, CDR2 FQNEAQ. CDR3 size: 18 residues. With 0 bases clipped from V and 0 bases from J, the junction kept 8 bases outside the gene matches. The CDR3 loop reads CASSLAGTGPGLNTEAFF. The CDR3 DNA follows: TGTGCCAGCAGCTTAGCGGGGACAGGGCCCGGCTTGAACACTGAAGCTTTCTTT.

The chain uses TRBV18 and TRBJ1-1, with unresolved D. CDR3 length: 13 amino acids. Trimming took off 3 bases at V and 1 base at J, with 6 bases between the two ends. CDR1 is KGHSH and CDR2 is LQKENI in the germline V gene. The CDR3 protein is CASSPTENTEAFF. DNA of the CDR3: TGTGCCAGCTCACCTACAGAGAACACTGAAGCTTTCTTT.

The chain couples TRBV7-8 to TRBJ2-7; 11 bases match TRBD2. V gave up 3 bases and J gave up 0 bases; unmatched junction bases: 10. CDR1 is SGHVS, CDR2 FQNEAQ, per germline. The length of the CDR3 is 18 residues. CDR3 DNA: TGTGCCAGCAGCTTTGGACTAGCGGGCAAATCAAGCTCCTACGAGCAGTACTTC. This sequence encodes CASSFGLAGKSSSYEQYF.

The chain is built from TRBV19 and TRBJ2-3, with a weak D call TRBD2 (5 bases). The CDR3 contains 18 residues. Germline V gene sequence: CDR1 LNHDA, CDR2 SQIVND (reference sequence). The V and J ends lost 0 bases and 2 bases respectively, with 18 bases between them. The CDR3 DNA sequence: TGTGCCAGTAGTATAGATGGGAGAGGTACCCATACCACAGATACGCAGTATTTT. Translation gives CASSIDGRGTHTTDTQYF.

V gene TRBV25-1 combines with J gene TRBJ2-1; tentatively, D is TRBD1 (5 bases). V was shortened by 5 bases and J by 8 bases, with 10 bases between the two germline ends. Germline CDR1 and CDR2: MGHDK and SYGVNS. The CDR3 runs 12 residues. The CDR3 nucleotides read TGTGCCAGCAGTTGGGGCAGCTATGAGCAGTTCTTC. It yields the protein CASSWGSYEQFF. The complete variable domain, with remaining parts taken from reference TRBV25-1 and TRBJ2-1, reads EADIYQTPRYLVIGTGKKITLECSQTMGHDKMYWYQQDPGMELHLIHYSYGVNSTEKGDLSSESTVSRIRTEHFPLTLESARPSHTSQYLCASSWGSYEQFFGPGTRLTVL.

The rearrangement uses TRBV7-9 and TRBJ1-1; maybe TRBD1 (5 bases). CDR1 is SEHNR and CDR2 is FQNEAQ in the germline V gene (reference sequence). Trimming removed 1 base at V and 6 bases at J, with 15 bases between. The CDR3 length is 15 residues. The CDR3 DNA sequence: TGTGCCAGCAGCTTAGAAGGGCGAACGGGGGCTGAAGCTTTCTTT. Its translation is CASSLEGRTGAEAFF. Together with reference TRBV7-9 and TRBJ1-1, the CDR3 gives the full variable domain: DTGVSQNPRHKITKRGQNVTFRCDPISEHNRLYWYRQTLGQGPEFLTYFQNEAQLEKSRLLSDRFSAERPKGSFSTLEIQRTEQGDSAMYLCASSLEGRTGAEAFFGQGTRLTVV.

This chain joins TRBV14 and TRBJ1-2; 8 bases are shared with TRBD1. This CDR3 has 15 residues. V gave up 0 bases and J gave up 6 bases; unmatched junction bases: 6. Germline V gene data show CDR1 as SGHDN and CDR2 as FVKESK. As DNA, the CDR3 is TGTGCCAGCAGCCAAGATTCGACAGGGGTAAATGGCTACACCTTC. It encodes CASSQDSTGVNGYTF.

This chain connects TRBV9 to TRBJ1-4; TRBD1 aligns across 8 bases. This CDR3 has 15 residues. V lost 4 bases and J lost 3; bases outside the gene matches: 5. CDR1 SGDLS and CDR2 YYNGEE come from the germline V gene. The CDR3 nucleotides read TGTGCCAGCAGCCCCGACAGGGGCTCTAATGAAAAACTGTTTTTT. This translates into CASSPDRGSNEKLFF. Full variable domain (remainder filled in from reference TRBV9 and TRBJ1-4): DSGVTQTPKHLITATGQRVTLRCSPRSGDLSVYWYQQSLDQGLQFLIQYYNGEERAKGNILERFSAQQFPDLHSELNLSSLELGDSALYFCASSPDRGSNEKLFFGSGTQLSVL.

The genes are TRBV7-6 and TRBJ2-6; D unresolved. Trimming took 8 bases from V and 0 from J, leaving 8 bases between them. This CDR3 comprises 14 residues. CDR1 is SGHVS and CDR2 is FNYEAQ in the germline V gene. The CDR3 DNA reads as TGTGCCAGCGCTCGTAGCTCTGGGGCCAACGTCCTGACTTTC. Its protein is CASARSSGANVLTF.

The chain recombines TRBV9 with TRBJ2-5; tentatively, D is TRBD2 (7 bases). Trimming shortened V by 1 base and J by 5 bases, and 15 bases separated the two germline ends. Germline values: CDR1 SGDLS, CDR2 YYNGEE. The CDR3 length is 15 residues. CDR3 protein: CASSVWAGAGETQYF. CDR3 coding DNA: TGTGCCAGCAGCGTATGGGCGGGGGCTGGGGAGACCCAGTACTTC.

This clone was seen more than once but under ten times. The genes are TRBV4-3 and TRBJ2-5; 7 bases line up with TRBD1. Unmatched junction bases numbered 10, after V lost 4 bases and J lost 5 bases. The germline CDR1 and CDR2 sequences are LGHNA and YSLEER. This CDR3 is 15 amino acids long. The CDR3 here is CASSPMTGSRETQYF. The DNA of the CDR3 is TGCGCCAGCAGCCCGATGACAGGGTCGCGGGAGACCCAGTACTTC.

This clone was found a few times. J is TRBJ1-2 and V is TRBV5-5; a possible D gene is TRBD1 (5 bases). The CDR3 is 14 residues long. V dropped 4 bases and J dropped 1 base, with 11 bases sitting between them. In germline, CDR1 is SGHKS, CDR2 YYEKEE (reference sequence). The CDR3 protein is CASSAGLINYGYTF. DNA of the CDR3: TGTGCCAGCAGCGCGGGACTGATTAACTATGGCTACACCTTC.

The V call is TRBV11-3, the J call TRBJ2-3; D gene uncertain. This CDR3 comprises 15 residues. Deletions cut 0 bases from V and 2 bases from J, with 9 bases between. Per the germline V gene, CDR1 is SGHNT and CDR2 is YENEEA. DNA of the CDR3: TGTGCCAGCAGCTTAGAGGTGGGCCTCACAGATACGCAGTATTTT. Translation: CASSLEVGLTDTQYF.

The rearrangement joins TRBV11-3 to TRBJ2-7; D might be TRBD1 (6 bases). Per germline, CDR1 SGHNT and CDR2 YENEEA. The CDR3 length is 14 residues. V lost 4 bases, J lost 6 bases, and 16 bases lay in between. CDR3 nucleotide sequence: TGTGCCAGCAGCTCAACGACAGGAGCCTCCGAGCAGTACTTC. Amino acid sequence: CASSSTTGASEQYF.

The chain recombines TRBV25-1 with TRBJ1-1; D remains ambiguous. Germline assignment: CDR1 MGHDK and CDR2 SYGVNS. Trimming removed 9 bases at V and 0 bases at J, with 11 bases between. CDR3 size: 13 residues. The CDR3 here is CASREGVNTEAFF. In DNA form, the CDR3 reads TGTGCCAGTCGGGAGGGAGTGAACACTGAAGCTTTCTTT. Together with reference TRBV25-1 and TRBJ1-1, the CDR3 gives the full variable domain: EADIYQTPRYLVIGTGKKITLECSQTMGHDKMYWYQQDPGMELHLIHYSYGVNSTEKGDLSSESTVSRIRTEHFPLTLESARPSHTSQYLCASREGVNTEAFFGQGTRLTVV.

V is TRBV4-2 and J is TRBJ2-1; 7 bases fit TRBD2. This CDR3 is 16 amino acids long. The junction had 10 bases not matched to a gene; V was cut back by 0 bases and J by 8 bases. CDR1 is LGHNA and CDR2 is YNFKEQ in the germline V gene. CDR3 bases: TGTGCCAGCAGCCAAGATTTGAGCGGGGAGGGGCATGAGCAGTTCTTC. Its translation is CASSQDLSGEGHEQFF.